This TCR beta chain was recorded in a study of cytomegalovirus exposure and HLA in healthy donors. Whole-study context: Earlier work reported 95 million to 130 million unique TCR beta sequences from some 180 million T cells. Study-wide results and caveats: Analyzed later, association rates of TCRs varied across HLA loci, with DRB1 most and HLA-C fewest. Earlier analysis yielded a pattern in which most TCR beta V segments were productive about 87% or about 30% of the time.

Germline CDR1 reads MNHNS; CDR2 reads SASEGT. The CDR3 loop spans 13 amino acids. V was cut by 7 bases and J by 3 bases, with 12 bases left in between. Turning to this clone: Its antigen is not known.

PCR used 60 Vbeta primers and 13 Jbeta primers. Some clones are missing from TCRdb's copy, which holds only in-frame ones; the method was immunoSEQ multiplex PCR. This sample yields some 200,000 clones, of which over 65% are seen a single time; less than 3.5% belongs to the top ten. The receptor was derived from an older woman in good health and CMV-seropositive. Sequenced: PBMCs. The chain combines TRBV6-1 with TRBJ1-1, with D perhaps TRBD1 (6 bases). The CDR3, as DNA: TGTGCCAGCAAGCAGGGGCGACACACTGAAGCTTTCTTT. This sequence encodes CASKQGRHTEAFF.